The entry below describes one T cell receptor (beta chain). Unmatched junction bases numbered 5, after V lost 1 base and J lost 4 bases. This CDR3 has 15 amino acids. CDR1 SGHDT and CDR2 YYEEEE come from the germline V gene. This sample was included in a study of blood T cell repertoires in COVID-19. Here immunoSEQ multiplex PCR was the method, and the copy in TCRdb shows in-frame clones only, minus some. The top ten hold roughly 2.7% of the sample, which has approximately 25,000 clones, 75% to 90% seen once. The sequence was obtained from a woman between 65 and 79 years old with COVID-19, enrolled during active disease. The sample comprised peripheral blood. The genes are TRBV5-6 and TRBJ1-2; 9 positions agree with TRBD1. Here the CDR3 reads CASSLRQGGSYGYTF. DNA of the CDR3: TGTGCCAGCAGCTTGAGACAGGGGGGTAGCTATGGCTACACCTTC.